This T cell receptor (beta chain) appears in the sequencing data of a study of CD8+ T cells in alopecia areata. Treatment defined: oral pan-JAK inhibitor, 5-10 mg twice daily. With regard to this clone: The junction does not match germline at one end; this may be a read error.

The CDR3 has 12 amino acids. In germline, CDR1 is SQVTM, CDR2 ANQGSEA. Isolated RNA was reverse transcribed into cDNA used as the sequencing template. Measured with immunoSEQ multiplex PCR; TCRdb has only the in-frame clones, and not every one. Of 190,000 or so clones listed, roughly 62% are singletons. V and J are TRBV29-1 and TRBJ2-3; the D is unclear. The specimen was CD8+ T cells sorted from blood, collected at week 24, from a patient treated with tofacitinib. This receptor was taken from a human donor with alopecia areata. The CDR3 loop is CSTPTRTDTQYF. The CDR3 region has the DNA TGCAGCACCCCGACCCGCACGGATACGCAGTATTTT.